The rows below give T cell receptor beta chains drawn from one sample of a study of blood T cell repertoires in COVID-19. The method was immunoSEQ multiplex PCR; TCRdb's version includes in-frame clones alone and lacks a portion of them. In the table there are 210,000 or so clones, roughly nine tenths of which are singletons. Sequencing used peripheral blood. Source of these receptors: a man aged 40-49 years with active or convalescent COVID-19. CDR3s include the opening cysteine and the closing phenylalanine or tryptophan. The D gene is left open where the match is weak. Only some rows state a clone size, as once, few, many or a class for expanded clones.

.	.	14	TRBV27	TRBJ2-2	TGTGCCAGCAGTTTCGGGGGATTGACCGGGGAGCTGTTTTTT	CASSFGGLTGELFF
.	TRBD1	15	TRBV18	TRBJ1-1	TGTGCCAGCTCACCCCGACAGGGCATGAACACTGAAGCTTTCTTT	CASSPRQGMNTEAFF
few	TRBD1	14	TRBV28	TRBJ1-2	TGTGCCAGCAGGCCACAGGGGGCGAAGTATGGCTACACCTTC	CASRPQGAKYGYTF
.	.	15	TRBV28	TRBJ1-2	TGTGCCAGCAGTTTGTCCAGGGTTGGGAACTATGGCTACACCTTC	CASSLSRVGNYGYTF
.	.	16	TRBV7-6	TRBJ1-3	TGTGCCAGCAGCTCTCAGACAGAATCTCCTGGAAACACCATATATTTT	CASSSQTESPGNTIYF
.	.	15	TRBV5-1	TRBJ1-2	TGCGCCAGCAGTTCGACAGACGAGGATATCTATGGCTACACCTTC	CASSSTDEDIYGYTF
.	.	13	TRBV27	TRBJ1-2	TGTGCCAGCCACGGGAGACCTAACTATGGCTACACCTTC	CASHGRPNYGYTF
.	.	13	TRBV6-5	TRBJ1-1	TGTGCCGTCCCCAGGGAGGAATTCGCTGAAGCTTTCTTT	CAVPREEFAEAFF
.	TRBD1	13	TRBV28	TRBJ1-2	TGTGCCAGCAGTTGGACAGGGCGCTATGGCTACACCTTC	CASSWTGRYGYTF
.	.	14	TRBV30	TRBJ1-2	TGTGCCTGGAGTGTACACAGGGCGAACTATGGCTACACCTTC	CAWSVHRANYGYTF
.	TRBD2	16	TRBV14	TRBJ2-7	TGTGCCAGCAGCCCCAATCCCGGGACTAGGTCGAACGAGCAGTACTTC	CASSPNPGTRSNEQYF
.	.	13	TRBV28	TRBJ2-3	TGTGCCAGCAGGCGGGGCACCACAGATACGCAGTATTTT	CASRRGTTDTQYF
.	.	14	TRBV2	TRBJ2-7	TGTGCCAGCAGGTCCTCGGACAGCTCCTACGAGCAGTACTTC	CASRSSDSSYEQYF
.	.	14	TRBV5-6	TRBJ2-7	TGTGCCAGCAGCTTGAGTGGCCGCTCCTACGAGCAGTACTTC	CASSLSGRSYEQYF
few	.	16	TRBV19	TRBJ1-4	TGTGCCAGTACCCCGTTCGGGGATAAGACTAATGAAAAACTGTTTTTT	CASTPFGDKTNEKLFF
.	.	14	TRBV2	TRBJ1-3	TGTGCCAGCACCACGGACAGCTCAGGAAACACCATATATTTT	CASTTDSSGNTIYF
.	TRBD1	15	TRBV7-9	TRBJ1-1	TGTGCCAGCAGCTTAACTCGACAGGGTTGGGGTGAAGCTTTCTTT	CASSLTRQGWGEAFF
.	.	13	TRBV18	TRBJ2-5	TGTGCCAGCTCCCAGGGCAGGGGAGAGACCCAGTACTTC	CASSQGRGETQYF
.	.	13	TRBV2	TRBJ2-5	TGTGCCAGCACCCCGGGAGATCGCGAGACCCAGTACTTC	CASTPGDRETQYF
once	.	14	TRBV5-1	TRBJ2-7	TGCGCCAGCAGGGGCGCGATGAATTCCTACGAGCAGTACTTC	CASRGAMNSYEQYF
.	.	14	TRBV19	TRBJ1-1	TGTGCCAGTAGTATTGCGGGGACCAACACTGAAGCTTTCTTT	CASSIAGTNTEAFF
few	TRBD1	14	TRBV30	TRBJ1-6	TGTGCCTCCGACAGGGGGTCACATAATTCACCCCTCCACTTT	CASDRGSHNSPLHF
.	TRBD1	13	TRBV5-6	TRBJ1-2	TGTGCCAGCAGTTTCGGGACAGGCGATGGCTACACCTTC	CASSFGTGDGYTF
few	.	14	TRBV7-2	TRBJ1-4	TGTGCCAGCAGCTTAGTCCCCAGTAATGAAAAACTGTTTTTT	CASSLVPSNEKLFF
.	.	15	TRBV25-1	TRBJ2-1	TGTGCCAGCAGTGGGGGGGAAGGGGTCTACAATGAGCAGTTCTTC	CASSGGEGVYNEQFF
.	TRBD2	14	TRBV5-1	TRBJ2-5	TGCGCCAGCAGCGGGGAGGGCGAACAAGAGACCCAGTACTTC	CASSGEGEQETQYF
few	.	15	TRBV28	TRBJ1-1	TGTGCCAGCAGTACTATCCCAACAGGAAACACTGAAGCTTTCTTT	CASSTIPTGNTEAFF
.	TRBD2	17	TRBV28	TRBJ2-5	TGTGCCAGCAGTTTCTTGACGGGGGGGGCTATTCAAGAGACCCAGTACTTC	CASSFLTGGAIQETQYF
.	TRBD1	15	TRBV4-1	TRBJ2-1	TGCGCCAGCAGCCACCGGGACAGGGATAACAATGAGCAGTTCTTC	CASSHRDRDNNEQFF
.	.	15	TRBV3-1/TRBV3-2	TRBJ2-1	TGTGCCAGCAGCCAAGATAGGCTAGCCCGAGATGAGCAGTTCTTC	CASSQDRLARDEQFF
.	TRBD2	17	TRBV11-2	TRBJ2-1	TGTGCCAGCAGCTTAGACCTAGCGGGAGGGCCCTCAAATGAGCAGTTCTTC	CASSLDLAGGPSNEQFF
.	.	19	TRBV11-2	TRBJ1-3	TGTGCCAGCAGCTTAGCTACGGCAGGGAGGCTGCGTTCTGGAAACACCATATATTTT	CASSLATAGRLRSGNTIYF
.	.	13	TRBV29-1	TRBJ2-3	TGCAGCGGGCTATGGACAGCCACAGATACGCAGTATTTT	CSGLWTATDTQYF
.	.	15	TRBV21-1	TRBJ1-6	TGTGCCAGCAGCAGGCAGGGGGGATTTGATTCACCCCTCCACTTT	CASSRQGGFDSPLHF
.	.	13	TRBV6-4	TRBJ2-3	TGTGCCAGCAAGGAGAAGGGGACAGATACGCAGTATTTT	CASKEKGTDTQYF
.	.	15	TRBV7-3	TRBJ2-2	TGTGCCAGCAGCTTCAATCTAGCGTCGGCCGGGGAGCTGTTTTTT	CASSFNLASAGELFF
.	.	16	TRBV4-1	TRBJ1-1	TGCGCCAGCAGCCAAGAAGGACAGCTCATGAACACTGAAGCTTTCTTT	CASSQEGQLMNTEAFF
.	TRBD1	14	TRBV6-5	TRBJ1-1	TGTGCCAGCAGACTCCGGGACAGGGTCGCTGAAGCTTTCTTT	CASRLRDRVAEAFF
few	TRBD1	15	TRBV5-4	TRBJ1-6	TGTGCCAGCAGCTTAACGGGACAGAGTAATTCACCCCTCCACTTT	CASSLTGQSNSPLHF
once	.	12	TRBV28	TRBJ1-2	TGTGCCACCATACAGTGGGCGCAGGGCTACACCTTC	CATIQWAQGYTF
.	.	14	TRBV11-2	TRBJ1-2	TGTGCCAGCAGCTTAAGTCCAACGGTCTATGGCTACACCTTC	CASSLSPTVYGYTF
.	.	15	TRBV28	TRBJ2-1	TGTGCCAGCATTACTGGCGGTTACAATTGGGATGAGCAGTTCTTC	CASITGGYNWDEQFF
once	.	12	TRBV6-5	TRBJ1-5	TGTGCCAGCGGAGATAGCAATCAGCCCCAGCATTTT	CASGDSNQPQHF
.	.	13	TRBV5-6	TRBJ1-5	TGTGCCAGCAGCTTGGAACCAGATCAGCCCCAGCATTTT	CASSLEPDQPQHF
.	TRBD1	16	TRBV28	TRBJ1-3	TGTGCCAGCACTTGGACAGGGGGCACGTCTGGAAACACCATATATTTT	CASTWTGGTSGNTIYF
once	TRBD2	15	TRBV29-1	TRBJ2-1	TGCAGCGTTGAAAGGGGCGGGGGGCTCCACAATGAGCAGTTCTTC	CSVERGGGLHNEQFF
.	.	15	TRBV5-1	TRBJ1-4	TGCGCCAGCAGCTTGGGGAGCGCAACTAATGAAAAACTGTTTTTT	CASSLGSATNEKLFF
.	.	15	TRBV28	TRBJ2-5	TGTGCCAGTAGTTTACCCCCAGCGACCCAAGAGACCCAGTACTTC	CASSLPPATQETQYF
.	.	14	TRBV30	TRBJ1-2	TGTGCCTGGATGTCCGGCGGGTTTCACTATGGCTACACCTTC	CAWMSGGFHYGYTF
.	.	15	TRBV28	TRBJ1-5	TGTGCCAGCAGTTTACGAACAGGAGGCAATCAGCCCCAGCATTTT	CASSLRTGGNQPQHF
many	TRBD1	16	TRBV7-3	TRBJ2-2	TGTGCCAGCAGCACAACCGGGACAGGGGGAACCGGGGAGCTGTTTTTT	CASSTTGTGGTGELFF
.	TRBD1	14	TRBV28	TRBJ1-1	TGTGCCAGCAGTTTCGTCGGACAGGGCGCTGAAGCTTTCTTT	CASSFVGQGAEAFF
.	.	15	TRBV4-1	TRBJ2-5	TGCGCCAGCAGCCAAGTCCCAAGAAGCGCAGAGACCCAGTACTTC	CASSQVPRSAETQYF
.	TRBD1	15	TRBV5-8	TRBJ1-1	TGTGCCAGCAGCCGTTGGACAGGGGTGTACACTGAAGCTTTCTTT	CASSRWTGVYTEAFF
.	.	13	TRBV5-8	TRBJ1-5	TGTGCCAGCAGGGGGGGGGTATATCAGCCCCAGCATTTT	CASRGGVYQPQHF
few	.	12	TRBV12-3/TRBV12-4	TRBJ2-7	TGTGCCAGCAGTCGGACTTCCTACGAGCAGTACTTC	CASSRTSYEQYF